The 20 T cell receptor beta chains below were found in one sample sequenced in a study of blood T cell repertoires in COVID-19. TCRdb's table, derived via immunoSEQ multiplex PCR, lists solely in-frame clones and lacks some. The data hold a few hundred thousand clones, with about 90% observed a single time. The sequencing input was PBMCs or T cells enriched from blood (not recorded which). Every receptor here comes from a woman in her twenties or thirties who had recovered from COVID-19.

CDR3 in amino acids: CASSPRGQGINYGYTF. CDR3 DNA: TGTGCCAGCAGCCCCCGTGGACAGGGAATTAACTATGGCTACACCTTC. V gene TRBV3-1 (or the pseudogene TRBV3-2) combines with J gene TRBJ1-2, with TRBD1 matching over 8 bases. CDR1 and CDR2 from the germline V gene are LGHDT and YNNKEL (reference sequence). With V trimmed by 4 bases and J by 1 base, 8 bases remained unmatched. The CDR3 has 16 amino acids.

The chain has TRBV18 and TRBJ1-6; possible D gene TRBD1, 5 bases. Germline V gives CDR1 KGHSH, CDR2 LQKENI. Trimming took off 6 bases at V and 8 bases at J, with 17 bases between the two ends. This CDR3 is built from 15 residues. The CDR3 coding sequence is TGTGCCAGCTCGCCCTTAGGGGCCTCGGATTCACCCCTCCACTTT. Amino acid sequence: CASSPLGASDSPLHF.

This chain joins TRBV5-1 and TRBJ1-2; D perhaps matches TRBD1 (6 bases). Germline V gene data show CDR1 as SGHRS and CDR2 as YFSETQ. Trimming left V 4 bases short and J 1 base short, with 14 bases between. This CDR3 contains 15 residues. CDR3 DNA: TGCGCCAGCAGCCAACAGGGCCCTTATAACTATGGCTACACCTTC. It encodes CASSQQGPYNYGYTF.

The V call is TRBV4-1, the J call TRBJ2-3; no clear D. The germline CDR1 and CDR2 sequences are MGHRA and YSYEKL. The CDR3 is 14 residues long. Trimming pared 0 bases from V and 8 bases from J, leaving 12 bases between. CDR3 in DNA: TGCGCCAGCAGCCAAGATTCAATGCTGAGTACGCAGTATTTT. It yields the protein CASSQDSMLSTQYF.

The chain is built from TRBV5-1 and TRBJ1-1; TRBD1 matches at 7 bases. CDR3 length: 15 residues. With V trimmed by 4 bases and J by 1 base, 7 bases remained unmatched. Germline values: CDR1 SGHRS, CDR2 YFSETQ. CDR3 residues: CASSGSRGANTEAFF. The CDR3 nucleotides read TGCGCCAGCAGCGGATCCAGGGGGGCGAACACTGAAGCTTTCTTT.

V and J are TRBV6-2 or TRBV6-3 and TRBJ1-6; TRBD1 is a possible D gene (6 bases). The V and J ends lost 3 bases and 8 bases respectively, with 11 bases between them. The CDR3 length is 14 residues. Germline V gene data show CDR1 as MNHEY and CDR2 as SVGEGT. CDR3 DNA: TGTGCCAGCAGTTATAGGCAGGGGTATTCACCCCTCCACTTT. Its protein product is CASSYRQGYSPLHF.

The genes are TRBV7-8 and TRBJ1-3; no firm D call. The CDR3 runs to 16 residues. Germline lookup yields CDR1 SGHVS and CDR2 FQNEAQ. With 3 bases removed from V and 2 bases from J, the gap between germline ends came to 14 bases. CDR3 nucleotide sequence: TGTGCCAGCAGCTTGGAAGGGAGCCCCACTGGAAACACCATATATTTT. Its translation is CASSLEGSPTGNTIYF.

The sample holds one count of this clone. The chain uses TRBV6-4 and TRBJ1-4; 9 positions match TRBD1. This CDR3 is 14 amino acids long. Trimming cost V 5 bases and J 8 bases; bases outside gene matches: 6. CDR1 MRHNA and CDR2 SNTAGT come from the germline V gene. CDR3 protein: CASSPGTGQEKLFF. The CDR3 bases are TGTGCCAGCAGTCCCGGGACAGGGCAGGAAAAACTGTTTTTT.

The chain combines TRBV12-5 with TRBJ2-2; 9 bases are a match to TRBD1. Trimming removed 3 bases from V and 7 bases from J; junction bases left unmatched: 12. Germline loops: CDR1 LGHNT, CDR2 FRNRAP. The CDR3 spans 17 residues. This chain's CDR3 is CASGFHRGHYGDGELFF. CDR3 nucleotide sequence: TGTGCTAGTGGTTTCCACAGGGGGCACTATGGGGACGGGGAGCTGTTTTTT.

The chain has TRBV5-4 and TRBJ2-5, with TRBD2 identical over 7 bases. The V gene end was trimmed by 0 bases and the J gene end by 1 base; junction bases not matched to a gene: 6. The CDR3 loop spans 16 amino acids. In germline, CDR1 is SGHNT, CDR2 YYREEE (reference sequence). Written as DNA, the CDR3 is TGTGCCAGCAGCTTGGGCGAACTAGCGCTCCAAGAGACCCAGTACTTC. This translates into CASSLGELALQETQYF.

The genes are TRBV6-4 and TRBJ2-2; 12 bases fit TRBD2. The CDR3 spans 16 residues. With 5 bases clipped from V and 6 bases from J, the junction kept 7 bases outside the gene matches. The germline gives CDR1 MRHNA, CDR2 SNTAGT. CDR3 coding DNA: TGTGCCAGCAGTCCCACTAGCGGGGGGACCCCCGGGGAGCTGTTTTTT. Its protein is CASSPTSGGTPGELFF.

Comment on this clone: At the DNA level, this CDR3 is encoded by other sequences in the same sample as well. The gene calls are TRBV5-1 and TRBJ1-1, with a tentative D call TRBD1 (5 bases). The germline gives CDR1 SGHRS, CDR2 YFSETQ. The CDR3 runs 14 residues. Trimming stripped 0 bases from V and 4 bases from J, with 10 bases between. CDR3 amino acids: CASSLVQGGTEAFF. CDR3 nucleotides: TGCGCCAGCAGCTTGGTTCAGGGTGGCACTGAAGCTTTCTTT.

The count of this clone is one. The genes are TRBV6-1 and TRBJ1-6; the D is unclear. The V and J ends lost 3 bases and 8 bases respectively, with 14 bases between them. Germline lookup yields CDR1 MNHNS and CDR2 SASEGT. The CDR3 extends over 15 amino acids. The CDR3 region is CASSEGQRADSPLHF. As DNA, the CDR3 is TGTGCCAGCAGTGAGGGCCAGCGGGCGGATTCACCCCTCCACTTT.

The chain couples TRBV9 to TRBJ1-1, with D possibly TRBD1 on 5 matching bases. Trimming took 0 bases from V and 1 from J, leaving 10 bases between them. Germline-derived CDR1 and CDR2 are SGDLS and YYNGEE. The CDR3 has 15 residues. The CDR3 DNA reads TGTGCCAGCAGCGTAGGACAGACCCCGAACACTGAAGCTTTCTTT. It translates to CASSVGQTPNTEAFF.

The V gene is TRBV15, the J gene TRBJ2-1; D is perhaps TRBD1 (5 bases). V lost 0 bases and J 7 bases, leaving 10 bases between the germline ends. This CDR3 region has 14 residues. The germline gives CDR1 LNHNV, CDR2 YYDKDF (reference sequence). The CDR3 nucleotides read TGTGCCACCAGCAGAGAGTCAGGGTGGAATGAGCAGTTCTTC. Its protein product is CATSRESGWNEQFF.

The chain combines TRBV20-1 with TRBJ2-3; the D is unclear. The V gene lost 0 bases and the J gene lost 7 bases, with 5 bases spanning the gap. The CDR3 length is 11 residues. Germline CDR1 is DFQATT and CDR2 is SNEGSKA (reference sequence). The CDR3 DNA reads TGCAGTGCTAGAGAGAGCCATACGCAGTATTTT. Translated, it gives CSARESHTQYF.

The chain couples TRBV7-6 to TRBJ1-1, with no clear D. The V gene lost 1 base and the J gene lost 2 bases, with 5 bases spanning the gap. This CDR3 is 13 amino acids long. Germline CDR1 is SGHVS and CDR2 is FNYEAQ. The CDR3 region has the DNA TGTGCCAGCAGCTTAGAACAAAACACTGAAGCTTTCTTT. This sequence encodes CASSLEQNTEAFF.

V and J are TRBV29-1 and TRBJ2-3; TRBD2 agrees at 10 bases. The germline gives CDR1 SQVTM, CDR2 ANQGSEA. V lost 1 base to trimming and J lost 4 bases; unmatched junction nucleotides: 8. The CDR3 runs 16 residues. DNA of the CDR3: TGCAGCGTTGAAGCTTCTTCAGCGGGGGGGGCAGATACGCAGTATTTT. Translation: CSVEASSAGGADTQYF.

The CDR3 DNA reads as TGCGCCAGCAGTGAAATTACGGGGGGCCAGGGAGAGCAGTTCTTC. Its translation: CASSEITGGQGEQFF. The rearrangement uses TRBV10-1 and TRBJ2-1, with TRBD2 as a possible D gene (7 bases). CDR3 length: 15 amino acids. V gave up 3 bases and J gave up 10 bases, with 19 bases separating them. Germline-derived CDR1 and CDR2 are WNHNN and SYGVQD (reference sequence).

V gene TRBV19 combines with J gene TRBJ1-5; tentative D call: TRBD1 (5 bases). Germline values: CDR1 LNHDA, CDR2 SQIVND (reference sequence). Between the trimmed V and J ends, which lost 5 bases and 4 bases, there was a span of 15 bases. The CDR3 loop spans 15 amino acids. The chain's CDR3 is CASSDSLEGNQPQHF. The CDR3 DNA follows: TGTGCCAGTAGTGACAGCCTGGAGGGTAATCAGCCCCAGCATTTT. The full variable domain, completed using reference TRBV19 and TRBJ1-5, is DGGITQSPKYLFRKEGQNVTLSCEQNLNHDAMYWYRQDPGQGLRLIYYSQIVNDFQKGDIAEGYSVSREKKESFPLTVTSAQKNPTAFYLCASSDSLEGNQPQHFGDGTRLSIL.